A single sample is the source of the 32 T cell receptor beta chains below, sequenced in a study of blood T cell repertoires in COVID-19 (TCRdb year 2020). Libraries were prepared through the immunoSEQ multiplex PCR assay. TCRdb obtained this table from immuneACCESS and retained in-frame rearrangements with V and J assigned. These tables miss some clones; where compared with another copy, unresolved V genes account for less than half of the shortfall, and the remainder is unexplained. In this sample the table shows about 49,000 clones, around 84% of which occur a single time. Together, the top ten hold 1.5% to 2% of the sample. The sequenced sample was peripheral blood. The receptors come from a middle-aged man with acute or convalescent COVID-19.

V and J are TRBV2 and TRBJ1-1; unclear D gene. The CDR3 is 14 residues long. V was shortened by 7 bases and J by 4 bases, with 16 bases between the two germline ends. CDR1 is SNHLY, CDR2 FYNNEI, per germline. CDR3: CASTPRVRGTEAFF. The CDR3 coding sequence is TGTGCCAGCACCCCTCGGGTACGAGGCACTGAAGCTTTCTTT.

As DNA, the CDR3 is TGTGCCAGCAGCCCGTCTGGGACTAGCGGCTACGAGCAGTACTTC. Residues: CASSPSGTSGYEQYF. The rearrangement links TRBV3-1 (or the pseudogene TRBV3-2) to TRBJ2-7, with 11 bases lining up with TRBD2. Germline loops: CDR1 LGHDT, CDR2 YNNKEL (reference sequence). J was trimmed by 3 bases and V by 4 bases; bases with no gene match: 5. The CDR3 extends over 15 amino acids.

This chain joins TRBV2 and TRBJ2-3, with TRBD1 matching 8 bases. The germline V gene has CDR1 SNHLY and CDR2 FYNNEI. The junction had 8 bases not matched to a gene; V was cut back by 2 bases and J by 1 base. This CDR3 has 17 residues. CDR3 residues: CASSESSGQGRTDTQYF. In DNA, the CDR3 is TGTGCCAGCAGTGAATCGTCCGGACAGGGCCGCACAGATACGCAGTATTTT.

The chain combines TRBV28 with TRBJ1-1, with 7 bases fitting TRBD1. CDR3 length equals 13 residues. V was clipped by 3 bases and J by 5 bases; unmatched bases: 3. Germline V lookup: CDR1 MDHEN, CDR2 SYDVKM. DNA of the CDR3: TGTGCCAGCAGTTTTCACAGGGGAACTGAAGCTTTCTTT. Residues: CASSFHRGTEAFF.

The chain links TRBV7-9 to TRBJ2-1; 8 bases are a match to TRBD1. There are 15 residues in the CDR3. Trimming took 3 bases from V and 8 from J; bases not matched to a gene: 9. The germline V gene has CDR1 SEHNR and CDR2 FQNEAQ (reference sequence). CDR3 bases: TGTGCCAGCAGCTTCCAGGGGGCGACTAGGGATGAGCAGTTCTTC. Amino acid sequence: CASSFQGATRDEQFF.

The chain combines TRBV10-1 with TRBJ2-7; D is possibly TRBD2 (5 bases). This CDR3 region has 16 residues. Trimming took 2 bases from V and 6 from J, leaving 20 bases between them. In germline, CDR1 is WNHNN, CDR2 SYGVQD (reference sequence). In nucleotides, the CDR3 is TGCGCCAGCAGTGAGGAGAGGGCGGTGGGCCCGTCCGAGCAGTACTTC. Amino acid sequence: CASSEERAVGPSEQYF.

The chain links TRBV4-2 to TRBJ2-2, with 7 positions matching TRBD1. J lost 3 bases, V lost 1 base, and 5 bases had no gene match. Germline V CDR1 and CDR2: LGHNA, YNFKEQ. There are 16 residues in the CDR3. The CDR3 sequence: CASSQGQGIDTGELFF. In DNA, the CDR3 is TGTGCCAGCAGCCAAGGACAGGGCATTGACACCGGGGAGCTGTTTTTT.

V gene TRBV27 combines with J gene TRBJ2-2, with 7 bases matching TRBD2. The CDR3 covers 16 residues. The germline V gene has CDR1 MNHEY and CDR2 SMNVEV (reference sequence). The V segment lost 0 bases and the J segment 6 bases; nucleotides outside the gene matches: 7. As DNA, the CDR3 is TGTGCCAGCAGTTTATCCGGGGGGATTAGGGCCGGGGAGCTGTTTTTT. Its translation is CASSLSGGIRAGELFF.

The chain employs TRBV7-8 and TRBJ1-2, with 8 bases fitting TRBD1. The germline gives CDR1 SGHVS, CDR2 FQNEAQ. CDR3 size: 14 residues. J gave up 2 bases and V 3 bases, and 2 bases lay outside the gene matches. DNA for the CDR3: TGTGCCAGCAGCTTGAGACAGGGGAACTATGGCTACACCTTC. Protein product: CASSLRQGNYGYTF.

The rearrangement links TRBV2 to TRBJ1-2, with a weak D call TRBD1 (5 bases). Germline CDR1 and CDR2: SNHLY and FYNNEI. This CDR3 is 13 amino acids long. Trimming took 6 bases from V and 7 from J, leaving 15 bases between them. This CDR3 reads CASRQGAGSGYTF. CDR3 nucleotide sequence: TGTGCCAGCAGGCAGGGTGCGGGGAGTGGCTACACCTTC. The entire variable domain, with the rest obtained from reference TRBV2 and TRBJ1-2, is as follows: EPEVTQTPSHQVTQMGQEVILRCVPISNHLYFYWYRQILGQKVEFLVSFYNNEISEKSEIFDDQFSVERPDGSNFTLKIRSTKLEDSAMYFCASRQGAGSGYTFGSGTRLTVV.

V usage is TRBV19 and J usage is TRBJ2-6; weak D call: TRBD2 (5 bases). Germline CDR1 and CDR2: LNHDA and SQIVND (reference sequence). CDR3 length: 18 amino acids. With 5 bases removed from V and 0 bases from J, the gap between germline ends came to 17 bases. The CDR3 nucleotides read TGTGCCAGTAGTCTTTTTGTCGGGATGTACTCTGGGGCCAACGTCCTGACTTTC. Translated, it gives CASSLFVGMYSGANVLTF.

J is TRBJ1-4 and V is TRBV5-1, with a tentative D call TRBD1 (5 bases). Trimming took off 3 bases at V and 0 bases at J, with 12 bases between the two ends. The germline V gene encodes CDR1 SGHRS and CDR2 YFSETQ. CDR3 length: 16 residues. The chain's CDR3 is CASSSRERATNEKLFF. In DNA, the CDR3 is TGCGCCAGCAGCTCCAGGGAACGTGCAACTAATGAAAAACTGTTTTTT.

The V gene is TRBV6-2 or TRBV6-3, the J gene TRBJ2-2; 7 bases line up with TRBD1. Germline CDR1 and CDR2: MNHEY and SVGEGT. There are 14 residues in the CDR3. Trimming took 5 bases from V and 2 from J; bases not matched to a gene: 2. The chain's CDR3 is CASSDRVNTGELFF. The CDR3 region has the DNA TGTGCCAGCAGTGACAGGGTTAACACCGGGGAGCTGTTTTTT.

The J gene is TRBJ2-2, the V gene TRBV24-1; 7 positions agree with TRBD1. The CDR3 extends over 15 amino acids. The trim removed 1 base at V and 6 bases at J, leaving 4 bases unmatched. Germline assignment: CDR1 KGHDR and CDR2 SFDVKD. Here the CDR3 DNA reads TGTGCCACCAGTGATTTACGACAGGGCCCCGGGGAGCTGTTTTTT. Its protein product is CATSDLRQGPGELFF.

This chain joins TRBV4-3 and TRBJ2-7; 9 nucleotides match TRBD1. Germline assignment: CDR1 LGHNA and CDR2 YSLEER. V was clipped by 1 base and J by 6 bases; unmatched bases: 7. CDR3 length: 15 amino acids. Here the CDR3 reads CASSQVDRGSLEQYF. CDR3 bases: TGCGCCAGCAGCCAAGTGGACAGGGGCTCTCTCGAGCAGTACTTC.

CDR3 protein: CAWSRTSYSYEQYF. The DNA for the CDR3 is TGTGCCTGGAGTAGAACGTCCTACTCCTACGAGCAGTACTTC. V is TRBV30 and J is TRBJ2-7; no definite D call. The V gene lost 2 bases and the J gene lost 0 bases, with 11 bases spanning the gap. Germline CDR1 is GTSNPN and CDR2 is SVGIG (reference sequence). This CDR3 contains 14 residues.

The J gene is TRBJ2-3, the V gene TRBV7-6, with 12 bases identical to TRBD2. V lost 4 bases to trimming and J lost 2 bases; unmatched junction nucleotides: 4. The germline V gene encodes CDR1 SGHVS and CDR2 FNYEAQ. The CDR3 is 16 amino acids. CDR3 protein: CASSSGLAGHTDTQYF. The CDR3 coding sequence is TGTGCCAGCAGCTCCGGACTAGCGGGACACACAGATACGCAGTATTTT.

The J gene is TRBJ2-3, the V gene TRBV18; no firm D call. The CDR3 has 15 residues. Germline loops: CDR1 KGHSH, CDR2 LQKENI. Trimming took 2 bases from V and 2 from J, leaving 11 bases between them. CDR3 DNA sequence: TGTGCCAGCTCACCAGTCGCGGCCAACACAGATACGCAGTATTTT. This sequence encodes CASSPVAANTDTQYF. Complete variable domain (other parts from reference TRBV18 and TRBJ2-3): NAGVMQNPRHLVRRRGQEARLRCSPMKGHSHVYWYRQLPEEGLKFMVYLQKENIIDESGMPKERFSAEFPKEGPSILRIQQVVRGDSAAYFCASSPVAANTDTQYFGPGTRLTVL.

V usage is TRBV19 and J usage is TRBJ2-7; 8 bases are a match to TRBD1. V gave up 6 bases and J gave up 5 bases; unmatched junction bases: 3. The CDR3 totals 12 residues. The V gene's germline CDR1 is LNHDA and CDR2 SQIVND (reference sequence). CDR3 sequence reads: CASRDRGNEQYF. The CDR3 DNA follows: TGTGCCAGTAGAGACAGGGGAAACGAGCAGTACTTC.

The genes are TRBV7-9 and TRBJ1-2; 9 nucleotides line up with TRBD1. Germline V gives CDR1 SEHNR, CDR2 FQNEAQ (reference sequence). The CDR3 totals 16 residues. V was pared by 6 bases and J by 0 bases, with 8 bases of the junction left unmatched. CDR3 bases: TGTGCCAGCAGTAAAACAGGGGGCGTCTCTAACTATGGCTACACCTTC. Its protein is CASSKTGGVSNYGYTF.

In DNA form, the CDR3 reads TGTGCCAGCAGCCTGGGACTAGCGGGAGAGGACGAGCAGTACTTC. Its protein product is CASSLGLAGEDEQYF. The rearrangement links TRBV3-1 (or the pseudogene TRBV3-2) to TRBJ2-7, with 14 bases identical to TRBD2. V was clipped by 4 bases and J by 5 bases; unmatched bases: 4. Germline V gene lookup returns CDR1 LGHDT and CDR2 YNNKEL (reference sequence). The CDR3 covers 15 residues.

The V and J genes are TRBV7-2 and TRBJ1-5; unclear D gene. The CDR3 contains 14 residues. V lost 5 bases and J 1 base, leaving 9 bases between the germline ends. Germline assignment: CDR1 SGHTA and CDR2 FQGNSA. The CDR3 reads CASSRTVSNQPQHF. The CDR3 nucleotides are TGTGCCAGCAGCCGCACAGTAAGCAATCAGCCCCAGCATTTT.

In regard to this clone: The sample contains more than one DNA sequence encoding this CDR3. V is TRBV30 and J is TRBJ1-5; D not resolved. Germline V gives CDR1 GTSNPN, CDR2 SVGIG (reference sequence). Trimming stripped 3 bases from V and 2 bases from J, with 8 bases between. This CDR3 has 13 residues. The CDR3 DNA sequence: TGTGCCTGGAGCGGCGGAGGCAATCAGCCCCAGCATTTT. Translation: CAWSGGGNQPQHF.

This clone was detected a few times. This chain connects TRBV28 to TRBJ1-4, with 7 bases aligning to TRBD1. Trimming removed 6 bases from V and 8 bases from J; junction bases left unmatched: 6. This CDR3 spans 13 amino acids. Germline CDR1 reads MDHEN; CDR2 reads SYDVKM. Written as DNA, the CDR3 is TGTGCCAGCAGGAGACAGGGTGAAGAAAAACTGTTTTTT. Its translation is CASRRQGEEKLFF.

The V call is TRBV2, the J call TRBJ1-6, with TRBD1 matching 8 bases. CDR1 is SNHLY and CDR2 is FYNNEI in the germline V gene. There are 12 residues in the CDR3. With V trimmed by 7 bases and J by 18 bases, 11 bases remained unmatched. In DNA form, the CDR3 reads TGTGCCAGCATTCTCGGACAGGGCCGCCCCCACTTT. As protein: CASILGQGRPHF.

The V gene is TRBV6-5, the J gene TRBJ2-1; 7 bases are shared with TRBD2. V gave up 6 bases and J gave up 3 bases; unmatched junction bases: 5. Germline loops: CDR1 MNHEY, CDR2 SVGAGI. CDR3 size: 14 residues. The CDR3 is CASRGTSDYNEQFF. Written as DNA, the CDR3 is TGTGCCAGCAGAGGCACTAGCGACTACAATGAGCAGTTCTTC.

CDR3 bases: TGCGCCAGCAGCCAGGGGCCTTTAGATGAGCAGTTCTTC. Translating it yields CASSQGPLDEQFF. The rearrangement joins TRBV4-1 to TRBJ2-1; maybe TRBD1 (5 bases). V shed 3 bases and J shed 8 bases, with 11 bases lying between them. This CDR3 comprises 13 residues. Germline V gene lookup returns CDR1 MGHRA and CDR2 YSYEKL.

DNA for the CDR3: TGTGCCAGCAGCTTAGACTCGGGGGGGCCTAATACGCAGTATTTT. It yields the protein CASSLDSGGPNTQYF. The gene calls are TRBV11-3 and TRBJ2-3; TRBD2 aligns across 8 bases. Germline V gene data show CDR1 as SGHNT and CDR2 as YENEEA. The V and J ends lost 0 bases and 7 bases, in that order; junction bases with no gene match: 6. The CDR3 has 15 amino acids.

The chain employs TRBV11-2 and TRBJ2-7, with 9 positions matching TRBD1. The CDR3 loop spans 16 amino acids. After removal of 4 bases from V and 3 bases from J, the junction contained 10 bases not matched to a gene. CDR1 SGHAT and CDR2 FQNNGV come from the germline V gene. CDR3 sequence (DNA): TGTGCCAGCAGCTGGGGCCCGGGGACAGGGTTCTACGAGCAGTACTTC. Protein product: CASSWGPGTGFYEQYF.

This chain links TRBV2 with TRBJ2-7; TRBD1 matches 7 bases. The germline V gene encodes CDR1 SNHLY and CDR2 FYNNEI. V shed 6 bases, J shed 6 bases, and the junction held 5 bases outside the gene matches. CDR3 length equals 12 residues. This CDR3 is CASSSTGLEQYF. CDR3 coding DNA: TGTGCCAGCAGCTCGACAGGGCTCGAGCAGTACTTC.

This rearrangement joins TRBV7-9 to TRBJ1-4, with 8 bases aligning to TRBD1. V dropped 5 bases and J dropped 8; count of bases not matched to a gene: 7. CDR1 SEHNR and CDR2 FQNEAQ come from the germline V gene (reference sequence). There are 14 residues in the CDR3. This CDR3 is CASSADRGREKLFF. CDR3 sequence (DNA): TGTGCCAGCAGCGCCGACAGGGGTCGGGAAAAACTGTTTTTT. Based on the CDR3 plus reference TRBV7-9 and TRBJ1-4, the full variable domain is DTGVSQNPRHKITKRGQNVTFRCDPISEHNRLYWYRQTLGQGPEFLTYFQNEAQLEKSRLLSDRFSAERPKGSFSTLEIQRTEQGDSAMYLCASSADRGREKLFFGSGTQLSVL.

This rearrangement joins TRBV4-1 to TRBJ2-5; 12 nucleotides match TRBD1. CDR3 length equals 16 residues. The V gene's germline CDR1 is MGHRA and CDR2 YSYEKL. Trimming cost V 8 bases and J 5 bases; bases outside gene matches: 12. CDR3 bases: TGCGCCAGCGGGGCGGGGGACAGGGGGCGATGGGAGACCCAGTACTTC. Translating it yields CASGAGDRGRWETQYF.